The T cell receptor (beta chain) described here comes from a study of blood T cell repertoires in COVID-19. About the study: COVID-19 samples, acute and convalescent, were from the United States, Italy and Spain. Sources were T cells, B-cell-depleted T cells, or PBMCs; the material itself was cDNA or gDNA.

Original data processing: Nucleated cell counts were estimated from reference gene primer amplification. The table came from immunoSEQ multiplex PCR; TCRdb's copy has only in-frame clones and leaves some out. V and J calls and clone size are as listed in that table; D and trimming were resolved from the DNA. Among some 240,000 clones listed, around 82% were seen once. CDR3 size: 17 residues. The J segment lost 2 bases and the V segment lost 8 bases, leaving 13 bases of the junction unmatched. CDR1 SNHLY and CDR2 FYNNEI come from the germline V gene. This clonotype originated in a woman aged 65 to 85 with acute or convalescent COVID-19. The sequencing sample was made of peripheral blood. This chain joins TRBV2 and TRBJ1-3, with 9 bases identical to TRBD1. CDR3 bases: TGTGCCAGCGACGATAAGGGACAGGGATCTCCTGGAAACACCATATATTTT. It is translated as CASDDKGQGSPGNTIYF.